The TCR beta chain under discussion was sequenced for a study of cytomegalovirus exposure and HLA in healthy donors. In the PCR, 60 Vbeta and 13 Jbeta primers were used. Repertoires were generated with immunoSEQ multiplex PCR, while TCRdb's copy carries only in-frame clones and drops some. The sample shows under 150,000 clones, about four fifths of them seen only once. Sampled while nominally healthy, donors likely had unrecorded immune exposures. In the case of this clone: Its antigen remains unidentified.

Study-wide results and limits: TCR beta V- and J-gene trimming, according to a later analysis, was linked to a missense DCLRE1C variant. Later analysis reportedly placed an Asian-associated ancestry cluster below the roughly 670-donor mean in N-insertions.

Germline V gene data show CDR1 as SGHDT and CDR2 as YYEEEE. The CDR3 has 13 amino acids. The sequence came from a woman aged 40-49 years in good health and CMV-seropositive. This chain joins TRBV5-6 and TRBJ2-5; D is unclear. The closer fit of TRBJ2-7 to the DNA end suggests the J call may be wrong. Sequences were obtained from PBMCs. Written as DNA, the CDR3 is TGTGCCAGCAGAGCGCCTGGATCCTACGAGCAGTACTTC. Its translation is CASRAPGSYEQYF.